This TCR beta chain was captured in a study of T cells after yellow fever vaccination. Study results and limitations: Secondary responses were weaker yet peaked faster, day 5 versus 15.

CDR3 length equals 16 residues. The V gene lost 6 bases and the J gene lost 0 bases, with 12 bases spanning the gap. TCRdb processed the 5' RACE reads anew with MiXCR; each CDR3 protein has one entry. The profile shows some 250,000 distinct CDR3 sequences, more than 3.5% of them singletons. This clonotype was picked up many times. What it recognizes is unknown. The sample here was PBMCs, taken 15 days after the yellow fever booster vaccination. The chain uses TRBV12-3 or TRBV12-4 and TRBJ2-6, with D possibly being TRBD1 (6 bases). The TCR sequence derives from a man aged 18 to 30 who received the YFV17D yellow fever vaccine. CDR3 nucleotides: TGTGCCAGCAGACCGGGACACCTCTCTGGGGCCAACGTCCTGACTTTC. Residues: CASRPGHLSGANVLTF.